This T cell receptor (beta chain) was identified in a study of cytomegalovirus exposure and HLA in healthy donors. General study points: In vitro confirmation showed a few CMV-associated chains to be CMV antigen specific. The later analysis indicated that the majority of CMV-associated TCR beta chains appeared HLA-restricted.

Both 60 Vbeta primers and 13 Jbeta primers went into the PCR. Only in-frame clones appear in the TCRdb table, and some are missing; sequencing was by immunoSEQ multiplex PCR. Among 170,000 or so clones listed, around 80% were seen once. V was pared by 3 bases and J by 13 bases, with 13 bases between. Germline-derived CDR1 and CDR2 are SQVTM and ANQGSEA. The CDR3 runs 12 residues. Details on this clone: Its antigen remains unidentified.

This receptor was identified in a woman aged 25 to 45 in good health and CMV-seropositive. Sequenced sample: PBMCs. V is TRBV29-1 and J is TRBJ2-6; D unresolved. The CDR3 reads CSVDTGLKVLTF. The CDR3 nucleotides read TGCAGCGTTGATACGGGTCTGAAGGTCCTGACTTTC.